These T cell receptor beta chains were read from a single sample in a study of Ad26.COV2.S vaccination and SARS-CoV-2 variants. Generated by immunoSEQ multiplex PCR, the TCRdb table keeps only in-frame clones and is missing some. This table holds some 290,000 clones, around four fifths found once. This specimen consisted of peripheral blood, obtained in a trial of Ad26.COV2.S vaccine versus placebo. These receptors all stem from a person between 18 and 65 years old who received the Ad26.COV2.S COVID-19 vaccine or a placebo. The CDR3 runs from the conserved cysteine through the conserved F or W. A D gene is named only where the DNA matches it firmly. Rows give clone size only sometimes, using once, few, many, or a class for an expanded clone.

TRBV2,TRBJ1-6,.,.,TGTGCCAGCAGGGACCGATCGGAACCCCTCCACTTT,CASRDRSEPLHF
TRBV19,TRBJ2-7,.,TRBD2,TGTGCCAGTAGTCTGGAGACTAGCGGCTTCTACGAGCAGTACTTC,CASSLETSGFYEQYF
TRBV19,TRBJ1-6,.,.,TGTGCCAGTAGTAATATGGCAGGGAGGGATTCACCCCTCCACTTT,CASSNMAGRDSPLHF
TRBV7-2,TRBJ2-7,.,TRBD1,TGTGCCAGCAGCACGGACAGGGCCGAGCAGTACTTC,CASSTDRAEQYF
TRBV9,TRBJ1-4,.,.,TGTGCCAGCAGCGTAGGCAGGACTGAAAAACTGTTTTTT,CASSVGRTEKLFF
TRBV12-3/TRBV12-4,TRBJ2-3,.,.,TGTGCCAGCCGACAACTAGGCACAGATACGCAGTATTTT,CASRQLGTDTQYF
TRBV11-2,TRBJ2-1,.,.,TGTGCCAGCAGCGTTAGAGTGGGCGGCTCCTACAATGAGCAGTTCTTC,CASSVRVGGSYNEQFF
TRBV4-1,TRBJ2-5,once,.,TGCGCCAGCAGCCAAAGGAGGACTTTCCCAGAGACCCAGTACTTC,CASSQRRTFPETQYF
TRBV10-3,TRBJ2-3,.,TRBD2,TGTGCCATCAGGGGCGTCACTAGCGGGGGCCTAAGCACAGATACGCAGTATTTT,CAIRGVTSGGLSTDTQYF
TRBV9,TRBJ2-7,once,TRBD2,TGTGCCAGCAGCGTAGATCTAGCGGGGGCCACCAGCTCCTACGAGCAGTACTTC,CASSVDLAGATSSYEQYF